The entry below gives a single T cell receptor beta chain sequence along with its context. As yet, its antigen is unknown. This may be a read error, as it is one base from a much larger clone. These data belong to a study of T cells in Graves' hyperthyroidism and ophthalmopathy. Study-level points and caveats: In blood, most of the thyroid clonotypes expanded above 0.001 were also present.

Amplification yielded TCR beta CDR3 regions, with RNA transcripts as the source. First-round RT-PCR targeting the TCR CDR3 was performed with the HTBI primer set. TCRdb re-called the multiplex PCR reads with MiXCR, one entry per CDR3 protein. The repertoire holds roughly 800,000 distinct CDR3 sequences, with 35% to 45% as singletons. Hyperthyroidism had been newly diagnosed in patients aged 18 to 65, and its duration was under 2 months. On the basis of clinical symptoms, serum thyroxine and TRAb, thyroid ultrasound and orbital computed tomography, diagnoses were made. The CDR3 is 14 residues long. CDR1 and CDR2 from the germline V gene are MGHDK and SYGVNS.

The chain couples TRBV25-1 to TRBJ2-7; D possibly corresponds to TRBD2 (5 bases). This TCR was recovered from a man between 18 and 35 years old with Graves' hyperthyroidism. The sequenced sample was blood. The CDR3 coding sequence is TGTGCCACAACCCCATCCAACGGGGTAAGGCGGCAGCACTTC. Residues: CATTPSNGVRRQHF.